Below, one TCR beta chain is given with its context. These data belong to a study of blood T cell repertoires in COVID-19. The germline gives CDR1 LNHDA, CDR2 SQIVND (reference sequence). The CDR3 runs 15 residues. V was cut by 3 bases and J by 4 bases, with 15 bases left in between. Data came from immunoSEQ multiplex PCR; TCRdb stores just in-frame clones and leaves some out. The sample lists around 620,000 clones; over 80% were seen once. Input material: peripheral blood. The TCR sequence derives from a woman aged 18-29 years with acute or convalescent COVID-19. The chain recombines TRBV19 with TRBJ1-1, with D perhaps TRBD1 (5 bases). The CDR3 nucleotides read TGTGCCAGTAGTATGGGCAGGGTGGAAAGCACTGAAGCTTTCTTT. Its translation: CASSMGRVESTEAFF.